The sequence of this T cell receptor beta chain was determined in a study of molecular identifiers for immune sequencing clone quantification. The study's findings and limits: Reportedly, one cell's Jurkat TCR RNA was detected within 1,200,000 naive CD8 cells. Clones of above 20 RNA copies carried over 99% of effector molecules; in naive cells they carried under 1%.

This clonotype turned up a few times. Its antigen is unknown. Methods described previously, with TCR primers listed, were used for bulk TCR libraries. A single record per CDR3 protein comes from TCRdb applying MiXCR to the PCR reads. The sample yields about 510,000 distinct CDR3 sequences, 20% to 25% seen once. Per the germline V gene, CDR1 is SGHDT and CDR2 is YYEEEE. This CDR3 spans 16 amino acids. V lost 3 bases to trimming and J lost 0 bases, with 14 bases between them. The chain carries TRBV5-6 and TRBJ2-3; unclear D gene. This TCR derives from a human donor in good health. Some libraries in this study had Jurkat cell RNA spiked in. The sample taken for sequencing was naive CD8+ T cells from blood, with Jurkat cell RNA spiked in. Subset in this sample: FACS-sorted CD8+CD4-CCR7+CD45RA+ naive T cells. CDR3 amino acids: CASSSGPIPSTDTQYF. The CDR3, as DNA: TGTGCCAGCAGCTCTGGACCGATCCCTAGCACAGATACGCAGTATTTT.